A single sample is the source of the 9 T cell receptor beta chains below, sequenced in a study of monozygotic twins with inflammatory bowel disease. Using the 5' RACE reads, TCRdb records one entry per CDR3 protein without DNA. The listing contains some 400,000 distinct CDR3 sequences. Sequenced input: blood. The receptors here all came from a human donor with ulcerative colitis or Crohn's disease, or a healthy co-twin of an affected twin (not recorded which).

The rearrangement uses TRBV11-1 and TRBJ1-1; TCRdb's assignment of TRBD1 cannot be checked, as there is no DNA. This CDR3 comprises 13 residues. Germline-derived CDR1 and CDR2 are SGHAT and FQDESV (reference sequence). CDR3 sequence reads: CASSRQRNTEAFF. Supplemented by reference TRBV11-1 and TRBJ1-1, the full variable domain reads EAEVAQSPRYKITEKSQAVAFWCDPISGHATLYWYRQILGQGPELLVQFQDESVVDDSQLPKDRFSAERLKGVDSTLKIQPAELGDSAMYLCASSRQRNTEAFFGQGTRLTVV.

The rearrangement joins TRBV4-3 to TRBJ2-1; TCRdb names TRBD2, which stays unverified in the absence of DNA. The CDR3 contains 16 residues. The germline V gene has CDR1 LGHNA and CDR2 YSLEER. The CDR3 loop is CASSQGLAGEYNEQFF.

This chain joins TRBV30 and TRBJ1-1; TCRdb's D gene call, TRBD1, goes unchecked for lack of DNA. Germline V gives CDR1 GTSNPN, CDR2 SVGIG (reference sequence). The CDR3 extends over 14 amino acids. The CDR3 region is CAWGRTARNTEAFF.

This chain uses TRBV12-3 or TRBV12-4 with TRBJ2-5; lacking DNA, the TRBD1 call made by TCRdb goes unchecked. This CDR3 region has 15 residues. The CDR3 is CASRAPKSKGETQYF.

The chain has TRBV7-9 and TRBJ1-3; the D gene TCRdb calls, TRBD1, cannot be checked with no DNA. The CDR3 is 15 residues long. Germline loops: CDR1 SEHNR, CDR2 FQNEAQ (reference sequence). The CDR3 loop reads CASSRTGGNGNTIYF.

The chain uses TRBV6-5 and TRBJ2-1; checking the TCRdb D call of TRBD1 is not possible without DNA. Germline CDR1 reads MNHEY; CDR2 reads SVGAGI. The CDR3 runs 12 residues. The CDR3 region is CASSQQGFEQFF.

V and J are TRBV12-3 or TRBV12-4 and TRBJ2-7; TCRdb names TRBD1, which stays unverified in the absence of DNA. The CDR3 has 14 residues. This CDR3 reads CASSPGGRNYEQYF.

The V call is TRBV7-2, the J call TRBJ2-4; TCRdb's assignment of TRBD2 cannot be checked, as there is no DNA. CDR1 is SGHTA and CDR2 is FQGNSA in the germline V gene. The CDR3 has 15 amino acids. This chain's CDR3 is CASRSGSSAKNIQYF.

The rearrangement uses TRBV25-1 and TRBJ1-1; TCRdb selects TRBD1, and the lack of DNA leaves this call unchecked. The CDR3 covers 15 residues. The germline CDR1 and CDR2 sequences are MGHDK and SYGVNS. This CDR3 reads CASSDDRGAYTEAFF.